The subject of this entry is one T cell receptor (beta chain). Antigen unknown. The data derive from a study of CD4 T cells in relation to SARS-CoV-2 and coronaviruses. Study-wide context: Negative control cultures got HIV-1 Nef peptides or no peptide.

The unexposed donors gave CD4+ T cells in about 2010-2018, prior to COVID-19. The cells were cultured for around ten days before CD4+ T cells were isolated. Testing used SARS-CoV-2 S/N and four cold-coronavirus spikes on unexposed-donor CD4+ T cells, cells permitting. Profiling relied on immunoSEQ multiplex PCR, and the TCRdb table lists in-frame clones only, not all of them. In the table there are tens of thousands of clones, roughly 70% of which are singletons. CDR3 size: 13 residues. CDR1 and CDR2 from the germline V gene are SGHNT and YENEEA. Trimming left V 5 bases short and J 6 bases short, with 11 bases between.

Specimen: CD4+ T cells from PBMCs, cultured in vitro. The clonotype was recovered from a human donor in good health. The V call is TRBV11-3, the J call TRBJ2-1, with a tentative D call TRBD2 (6 bases). The CDR3 loop reads CASSPPGLNEQFF. CDR3 coding DNA: TGTGCCAGCAGCCCTCCGGGACTCAATGAGCAGTTCTTC.